This T cell receptor beta chain was profiled in a study of T cells in Graves' hyperthyroidism and ophthalmopathy. Germline CDR1 and CDR2: MNHNS and SASEGT. The CDR3 covers 14 residues. V lost 5 bases, J lost 0 bases, and 8 bases lay in between. TCR beta CDR3 regions were amplified from RNA. HTBI primers drove first-round RT-PCR of the TCR CDR3. TCRdb called the multiplex PCR reads again in MiXCR, with one record for every CDR3 protein. The table has 500,000 to 650,000 distinct CDR3 sequences, about a sixth seen once. The V call is TRBV6-1, the J call TRBJ1-5; D gene unclear. Sequenced material: blood. The clonotype comes from a woman aged 18-30 years with Graves' ophthalmopathy. CDR3 coding DNA: TGTGCCAGCAGTAGGGCATATAGCAATCAGCCCCAGCATTTT. It specifies CASSRAYSNQPQHF.